This TCR beta chain was observed in a study of CD8 T cells in Susac syndrome. Sequencing of TCR beta drew on CD8+ and CD4+ T cells from blood. This clonotype was seen a single time. Germline CDR1 and CDR2: LNHDA and SQIVND (reference sequence). This CDR3 has 13 residues. V lost 5 bases, J lost 4 bases, and 9 bases lay in between. Random hexamers were used to reverse transcribe the RNA input (about 0.5 to 1 ug). An immunoSEQ multiplex PCR amplified TCR beta CDR3 over 54 Vbeta and 13 Jbeta. TCRdb re-analysed the immunoSEQ multiplex PCR reads in MiXCR, keeping a single row per CDR3 protein. In the table there are approximately 160,000 distinct CDR3 sequences, 93% of which are singletons.

The sample comprised CD4+ T cells from PBMCs. This clonotype was sampled from a human donor with multiple sclerosis. The chain uses TRBV19 and TRBJ1-5; D may be TRBD1 (5 bases). The CDR3 bases are TGTGCCAGTAGTGCGACAGCAAATCAGCCCCAGCATTTT. This codes for CASSATANQPQHF.